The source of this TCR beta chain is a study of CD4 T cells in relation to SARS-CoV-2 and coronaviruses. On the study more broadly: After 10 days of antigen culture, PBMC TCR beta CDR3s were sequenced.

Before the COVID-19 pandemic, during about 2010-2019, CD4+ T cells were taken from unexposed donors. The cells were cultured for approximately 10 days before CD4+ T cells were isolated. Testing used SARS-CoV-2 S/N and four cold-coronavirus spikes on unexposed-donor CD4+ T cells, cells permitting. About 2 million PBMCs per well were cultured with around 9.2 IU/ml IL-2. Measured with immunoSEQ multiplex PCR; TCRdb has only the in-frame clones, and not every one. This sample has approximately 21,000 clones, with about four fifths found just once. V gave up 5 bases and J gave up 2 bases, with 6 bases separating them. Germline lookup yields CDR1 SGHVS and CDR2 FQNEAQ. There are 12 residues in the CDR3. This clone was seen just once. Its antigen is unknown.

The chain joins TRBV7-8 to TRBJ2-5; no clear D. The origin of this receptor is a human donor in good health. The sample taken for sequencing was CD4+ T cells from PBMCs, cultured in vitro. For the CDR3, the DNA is TGTGCCAGCAGCCCAATACAAGAGACCCAGTACTTC. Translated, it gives CASSPIQETQYF.